This TCR beta chain was identified during a study of CD8+CD57+ T cells in acquired aplastic anemia. About the research overall: The mean DNA yield obtained from sorted CD4+ and CD8+ cells came to about 3.2 ug. Healthy donor CD4+ samples were sequenced to a depth that averaged roughly 10 million reads.

In regard to this clonotype: Its antigen is still unknown.

This CDR3 has 15 residues. Trimming cost V 3 bases and J 2 bases, with 12 bases left between them. CDR1 and CDR2 (germline): KGHDR, SFDVKD. TCR beta VDJ and CDR3 profiles were obtained from a genomic DNA template. TCRdb ran MiXCR on the reads and lists one entry per CDR3 protein. The sample lists about 210,000 distinct CDR3 sequences, over 60% occurring once. Findings of the study overall: Comparison of patients with controls identified about 30 shared CD8+ CDR3 sequences.

The clonotype was recovered from a human donor in good health. This chain uses TRBV24-1 with TRBJ1-2; TRBD1 is a possible D gene (5 bases). Source material: sorted CD4+, CD8+, or CD8+CD57+ T cells (not recorded which) from PBMCs. Written as DNA, the CDR3 is TGTGCCACCAGTGATCGAAGCCGGGACAACTATGGCTACACCTTC. Translation gives CATSDRSRDNYGYTF.